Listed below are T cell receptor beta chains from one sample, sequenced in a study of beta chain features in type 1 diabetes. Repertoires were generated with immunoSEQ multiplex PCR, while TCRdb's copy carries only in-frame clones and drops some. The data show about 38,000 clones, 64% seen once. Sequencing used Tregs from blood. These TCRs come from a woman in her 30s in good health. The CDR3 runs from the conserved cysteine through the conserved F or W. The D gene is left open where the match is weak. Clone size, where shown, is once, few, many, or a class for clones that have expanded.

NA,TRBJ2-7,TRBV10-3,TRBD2,CAISELAGAHEQYF,TGTGCCATCAGTGAGCTAGCGGGAGCCCACGAGCAGTACTTC
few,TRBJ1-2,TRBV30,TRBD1,CAWSPGQGGYGYTF,TGTGCCTGGAGTCCGGGACAGGGTGGCTATGGCTACACCTTC
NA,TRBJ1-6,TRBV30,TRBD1,CAWTTGGSPLHF,TGTGCCTGGACCACAGGGGGTTCACCCCTCCACTTT
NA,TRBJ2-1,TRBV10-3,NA,CAIRGGIPNEQFF,TGTGCCATCAGGGGCGGGATCCCCAATGAGCAGTTCTTC
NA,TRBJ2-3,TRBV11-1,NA,CASSRDRDRRDTQYF,TGTGCCAGCAGCAGAGATCGAGACCGGAGGGATACGCAGTATTTT
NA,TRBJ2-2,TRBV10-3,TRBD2,CAISERIAGNTGELFF,TGTGCCATCAGTGAGAGGATAGCGGGTAACACCGGGGAGCTGTTTTTT
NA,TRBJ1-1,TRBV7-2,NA,CASSFRTDTEAFF,TGTGCCAGCAGCTTCAGGACAGACACTGAAGCTTTCTTT
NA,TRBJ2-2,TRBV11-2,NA,CASSLVAGNTGELFF,TGTGCCAGCAGCTTAGTGGCAGGGAACACCGGGGAGCTGTTTTTT
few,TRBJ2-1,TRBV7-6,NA,CASSLVSPYNEQFF,TGTGCCAGCAGCTTAGTCTCCCCTTACAATGAGCAGTTCTTC
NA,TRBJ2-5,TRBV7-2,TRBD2,CASSILQREGETQYF,TGTGCCAGCAGCATCCTCCAGCGGGAGGGAGAGACCCAGTACTTC
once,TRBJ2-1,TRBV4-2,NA,CASSQGAQPDNEQFF,TGTGCCAGCAGCCAAGGAGCACAGCCCGACAATGAGCAGTTCTTC
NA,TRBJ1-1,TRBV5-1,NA,CASSLTEKSGAFF,TGCGCCAGCAGCTTGACGGAAAAATCGGGAGCTTTCTTT
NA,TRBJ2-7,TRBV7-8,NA,CASTPRGTGDSYEQYF,TGTGCCAGCACCCCGCGGGGGACAGGAGATTCCTACGAGCAGTACTTC
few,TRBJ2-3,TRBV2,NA,CASSRPAGATQYF,TGTGCCAGCAGTCGACCGGCAGGGGCAACGCAGTATTTT
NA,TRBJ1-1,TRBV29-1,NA,CSAPLRNTEAFF,TGCAGCGCCCCTCTAAGGAACACTGAAGCTTTCTTT
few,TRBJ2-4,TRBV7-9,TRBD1,CASSLAGEGGYAKNIQYF,TGTGCCAGCAGCTTAGCAGGTGAAGGGGGCTATGCCAAAAACATTCAGTACTTC
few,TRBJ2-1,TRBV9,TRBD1,CASSVGQGPFSFHEQFF,TGTGCCAGCAGCGTAGGACAGGGTCCGTTTTCCTTCCATGAGCAGTTCTTC
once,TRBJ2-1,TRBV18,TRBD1,CASSPRTGGNEQFF,TGTGCCAGCTCACCAAGGACAGGGGGGAATGAGCAGTTCTTC
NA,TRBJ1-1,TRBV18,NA,CASSHSNRVPEAFF,TGTGCCAGCTCACACTCGAACAGGGTCCCTGAAGCTTTCTTT
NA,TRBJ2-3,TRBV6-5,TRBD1,CASSYRGRSTDTQYF,TGTGCCAGCAGTTACAGGGGGCGAAGCACAGATACGCAGTATTTT
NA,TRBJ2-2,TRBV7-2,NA,CASSLAYRNTGELFF,TGTGCCAGCAGCTTAGCATACAGGAACACCGGGGAGCTGTTTTTT
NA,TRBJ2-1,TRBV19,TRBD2,CASSPISGRGSEQFF,TGTGCCAGTAGTCCTATTAGCGGGAGGGGGAGTGAGCAGTTCTTC
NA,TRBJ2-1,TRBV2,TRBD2,CASSNRLAGGANEQFF,TGTGCCAGCAGTAACCGACTAGCGGGAGGCGCCAATGAGCAGTTCTTC
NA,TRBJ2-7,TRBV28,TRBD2,CASSFIGEGTYEQYF,TGTGCCAGCAGTTTCATCGGGGAGGGAACCTACGAGCAGTACTTC
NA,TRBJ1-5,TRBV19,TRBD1,CASRTLGTVNQPQHF,TGTGCCAGTAGAACGTTGGGGACAGTCAATCAGCCCCAGCATTTT
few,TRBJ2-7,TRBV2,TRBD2,CASSRLAGNSYEQYF,TGTGCCAGCAGCCGACTAGCGGGGAACTCCTACGAGCAGTACTTC
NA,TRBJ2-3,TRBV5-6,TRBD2,CASSTRTSGRLADTQYF,TGTGCCAGCAGCACCCGGACTAGCGGGAGATTGGCAGATACGCAGTATTTT
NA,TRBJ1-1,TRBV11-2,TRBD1,CASSDRGLGTEAFF,TGTGCCAGCAGCGATAGGGGGCTCGGCACTGAAGCTTTCTTT
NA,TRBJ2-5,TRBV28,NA,CASSRLVPDF,TGTGCCAGCAGCCGACTAGTTCCGGACTTC
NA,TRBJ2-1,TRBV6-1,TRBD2,CASILSGRAGNEQFF,TGTGCCAGCATCCTCAGCGGGAGGGCTGGCAATGAGCAGTTCTTC
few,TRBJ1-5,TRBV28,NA,CASNPGGGRGQPQHF,TGTGCCAGCAATCCCGGGGGGGGCCGGGGTCAGCCCCAGCATTTT
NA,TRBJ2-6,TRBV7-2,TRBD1,CASEPGTALYGANVLTF,TGTGCCAGCGAGCCTGGGACAGCCCTCTATGGGGCCAACGTCCTGACTTTC
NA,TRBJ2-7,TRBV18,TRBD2,CASSDQAGVGEQYF,TGTGCCAGCTCAGATCAAGCGGGAGTCGGCGAGCAGTACTTC
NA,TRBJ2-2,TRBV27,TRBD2,CASSYLPGQALFSGRPGELFF,TGTGCCAGCAGTTACCTCCCGGGACAGGCGTTGTTTAGCGGGAGGCCCGGGGAGCTGTTTTTT
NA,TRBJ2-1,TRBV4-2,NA,CASSQEYGAQGRNEQFF,TGTGCCAGCAGCCAAGAGTACGGCGCCCAGGGTCGCAATGAGCAGTTCTTC
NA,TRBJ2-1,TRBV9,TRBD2,CASSVGLAGGLGSYNEQFF,TGTGCCAGCAGCGTAGGGCTAGCGGGAGGCTTGGGCTCCTACAATGAGCAGTTCTTC
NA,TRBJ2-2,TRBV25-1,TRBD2,CASRAALAGTGELFF,TGTGCCAGCAGGGCAGCACTAGCGGGAACCGGGGAGCTGTTTTTT
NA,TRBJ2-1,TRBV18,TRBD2,CASSHANEGRAPNEQFF,TGTGCCAGCTCCCATGCAAACGAGGGGAGGGCCCCAAATGAGCAGTTCTTC
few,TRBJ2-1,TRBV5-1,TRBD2,CASSFARVAGVGNEQFF,TGCGCCAGCAGCTTCGCCAGAGTGGCGGGAGTGGGGAATGAGCAGTTCTTC
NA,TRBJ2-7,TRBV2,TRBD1,CASGSGQGVYEQYF,TGTGCCAGCGGTTCGGGACAGGGTGTGTACGAGCAGTACTTC
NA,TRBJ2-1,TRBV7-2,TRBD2,CASSSRRWVAGGGEQFF,TGTGCCAGCAGCTCGCGGCGGTGGGTAGCGGGGGGCGGGGAGCAGTTCTTC
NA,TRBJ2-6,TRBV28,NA,CASSYRGANVLTF,TGTGCCAGCAGTTATCGTGGGGCCAACGTCCTGACTTTC
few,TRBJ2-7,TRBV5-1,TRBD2,CASSFGLAAYEQYF,TGCGCCAGCAGCTTCGGACTAGCGGCCTACGAGCAGTACTTC
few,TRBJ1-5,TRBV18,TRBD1,CASSPGQGTQPQHF,TGTGCCAGCTCACCTGGACAGGGAACTCAGCCCCAGCATTTT
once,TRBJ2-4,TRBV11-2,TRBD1,CASSLVAGGMGIQYF,TGTGCCAGCAGCTTAGTTGCAGGGGGAATGGGCATTCAGTACTTC